These 13 T cell receptor beta chains originate from one sample sequenced in a study of blood T cell repertoires in COVID-19. TCRdb's copy holds only in-frame clones and misses some; the assay was immunoSEQ multiplex PCR. The data contain 70,000 to 85,000 clones, roughly four fifths of them singletons. The material sequenced was peripheral blood. Source of these receptors: a human donor in a cohort sampled during active COVID-19.

The chain is built from TRBV7-9 and TRBJ2-6; TRBD1 is a possible D gene (6 bases). Trimming cost V 5 bases and J 2 bases, with 10 bases left between them. The length of the CDR3 is 15 residues. In germline, CDR1 is SEHNR, CDR2 FQNEAQ (reference sequence). The CDR3 region has the DNA TGTGCCAGCAGCCCCCAGGGGACTGGGGCCAACGTCCTGACTTTC. It translates to CASSPQGTGANVLTF.

This chain uses TRBV11-3 with TRBJ2-1; 10 bases align to TRBD2. V was clipped by 5 bases and J by 5 bases; unmatched bases: 3. Germline CDR1 is SGHNT and CDR2 is YENEEA. The CDR3 is made up of 14 amino acids. The DNA for the CDR3 is TGTGCCAGCAGCCCGGGACTAGCGAACAATGAGCAGTTCTTC. Encoded protein: CASSPGLANNEQFF.

Only a few counts were recorded for this clone. The V call is TRBV3-1 (or the pseudogene TRBV3-2), the J call TRBJ1-6; D unclear. V lost 1 base and J 6 bases, leaving 10 bases between the germline ends. Germline CDR1 reads LGHDT; CDR2 reads YNNKEL (reference sequence). The CDR3 consists of 15 residues. The CDR3 spells CASSQGRRANSPLHF. The CDR3 DNA follows: TGTGCCAGCAGCCAAGGGCGGAGGGCTAATTCACCCCTCCACTTT.

The chain employs TRBV19 and TRBJ2-3, with TRBD2 identical over 14 bases. The germline gives CDR1 LNHDA, CDR2 SQIVND (reference sequence). The length of the CDR3 is 17 residues. The J segment lost 2 bases and the V segment lost 10 bases, leaving 11 bases of the junction unmatched. CDR3 loop: CATSGTSGSFLTDTQYF. CDR3 nucleotides: TGTGCCACTTCCGGGACTAGCGGGAGTTTCCTCACAGATACGCAGTATTTT.

V is TRBV12-3 or TRBV12-4 and J is TRBJ2-5; perhaps TRBD1 as D (5 bases). There are 11 residues in the CDR3. With 2 bases removed from V and 7 bases from J, the gap between germline ends came to 5 bases. The CDR3 DNA reads as TGTGCCAGCAGTTTAAGGGGGACCCAGTACTTC. This sequence encodes CASSLRGTQYF.

The V gene is TRBV5-1, the J gene TRBJ1-1, with 8 positions matching TRBD1. The V and J ends lost 6 bases and 1 base, in that order; junction bases with no gene match: 11. Germline CDR1 reads SGHRS; CDR2 reads YFSETQ. This CDR3 has 16 residues. This chain's CDR3 is CASTDSTGDWNTEAFF. DNA for the CDR3: TGCGCCAGCACCGACTCGACAGGGGATTGGAACACTGAAGCTTTCTTT.

The V and J genes are TRBV19 and TRBJ2-1; possible D gene TRBD2, 5 bases. The germline V gene encodes CDR1 LNHDA and CDR2 SQIVND (reference sequence). V shed 1 base and J shed 2 bases, with 6 bases lying between them. This CDR3 spans 14 amino acids. The DNA of the CDR3 is TGTGCCAGTAGTATAGCGGGGACCTACAATGAGCAGTTCTTC. Its translation is CASSIAGTYNEQFF.

J is TRBJ2-5 and V is TRBV7-6, with D unclear. The length of the CDR3 is 15 residues. Trimming left V 1 base short and J 2 bases short, with 11 bases between. Germline CDR1 reads SGHVS; CDR2 reads FNYEAQ. CDR3 sequence (DNA): TGTGCCAGCAGCTTAGGTTTTGGCTTTCAAGAGACCCAGTACTTC. This translates into CASSLGFGFQETQYF.

V gene TRBV28 combines with J gene TRBJ1-1; D gene unclear. This CDR3 comprises 10 residues. The germline V gene encodes CDR1 MDHEN and CDR2 SYDVKM. V dropped 8 bases and J dropped 7 bases, with 8 bases sitting between them. CDR3: CASLEVEAFF. As DNA, the CDR3 is TGTGCCAGCCTCGAGGTTGAAGCTTTCTTT.

This sequence joins TRBV2 and TRBJ2-5; D unresolved. V was pared by 4 bases and J by 1 base, with 4 bases between. This CDR3 has 12 residues. In germline, CDR1 is SNHLY, CDR2 FYNNEI. The CDR3, as DNA: TGTGCCAGCAGTGTCAGCCAAGAGACCCAGTACTTC. Amino acid sequence: CASSVSQETQYF.

The chain couples TRBV7-9 to TRBJ1-1; the D gene is possibly TRBD1 (5 bases). This CDR3 comprises 14 residues. Trimming left V 3 bases short and J 5 bases short, with 13 bases between. Germline V CDR1 and CDR2: SEHNR, FQNEAQ (reference sequence). DNA of the CDR3: TGTGCCAGCAGCTTTGGCGGGGCGTTAACTGAAGCTTTCTTT. Translated, it gives CASSFGGALTEAFF.

In this sample, this clone turned up a few times. The chain joins TRBV20-1 to TRBJ1-5; D may be TRBD1 (6 bases). V was clipped by 3 bases and J by 2 bases, with 17 bases between them. The CDR3 covers 16 residues. Germline CDR1 and CDR2: DFQATT and SNEGSKA (reference sequence). Written as DNA, the CDR3 is TGCAGTGCTAGTCCGACCACAGGGCTTCGCAATCAGCCCCAGCATTTT. This translates into CSASPTTGLRNQPQHF.

The chain employs TRBV10-3 and TRBJ2-5; possible D gene TRBD2, 6 bases. Germline values: CDR1 ENHRY, CDR2 SYGVKD. This CDR3 spans 13 amino acids. The V and J ends lost 10 bases and 5 bases respectively, with 17 bases between them. This CDR3 is CASGFGGGETQYF. As DNA, the CDR3 is TGTGCCAGCGGCTTTGGAGGAGGGGAGACCCAGTACTTC.